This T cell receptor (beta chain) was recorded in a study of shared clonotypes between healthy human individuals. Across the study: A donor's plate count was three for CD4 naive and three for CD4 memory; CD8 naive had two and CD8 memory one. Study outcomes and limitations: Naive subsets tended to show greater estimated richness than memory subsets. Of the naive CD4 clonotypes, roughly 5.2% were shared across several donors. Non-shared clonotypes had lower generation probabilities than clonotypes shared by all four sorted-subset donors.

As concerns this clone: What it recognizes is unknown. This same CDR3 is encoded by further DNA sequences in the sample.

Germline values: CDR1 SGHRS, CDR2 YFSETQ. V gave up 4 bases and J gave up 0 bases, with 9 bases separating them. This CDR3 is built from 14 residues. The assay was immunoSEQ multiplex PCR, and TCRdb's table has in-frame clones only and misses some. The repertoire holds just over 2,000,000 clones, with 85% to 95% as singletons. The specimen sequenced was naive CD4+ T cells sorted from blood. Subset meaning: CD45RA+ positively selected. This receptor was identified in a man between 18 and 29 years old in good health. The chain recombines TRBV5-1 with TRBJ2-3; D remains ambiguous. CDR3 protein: CASSLQTSTDTQYF. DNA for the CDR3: TGCGCCAGCAGCCTACAAACAAGCACAGATACGCAGTATTTT.